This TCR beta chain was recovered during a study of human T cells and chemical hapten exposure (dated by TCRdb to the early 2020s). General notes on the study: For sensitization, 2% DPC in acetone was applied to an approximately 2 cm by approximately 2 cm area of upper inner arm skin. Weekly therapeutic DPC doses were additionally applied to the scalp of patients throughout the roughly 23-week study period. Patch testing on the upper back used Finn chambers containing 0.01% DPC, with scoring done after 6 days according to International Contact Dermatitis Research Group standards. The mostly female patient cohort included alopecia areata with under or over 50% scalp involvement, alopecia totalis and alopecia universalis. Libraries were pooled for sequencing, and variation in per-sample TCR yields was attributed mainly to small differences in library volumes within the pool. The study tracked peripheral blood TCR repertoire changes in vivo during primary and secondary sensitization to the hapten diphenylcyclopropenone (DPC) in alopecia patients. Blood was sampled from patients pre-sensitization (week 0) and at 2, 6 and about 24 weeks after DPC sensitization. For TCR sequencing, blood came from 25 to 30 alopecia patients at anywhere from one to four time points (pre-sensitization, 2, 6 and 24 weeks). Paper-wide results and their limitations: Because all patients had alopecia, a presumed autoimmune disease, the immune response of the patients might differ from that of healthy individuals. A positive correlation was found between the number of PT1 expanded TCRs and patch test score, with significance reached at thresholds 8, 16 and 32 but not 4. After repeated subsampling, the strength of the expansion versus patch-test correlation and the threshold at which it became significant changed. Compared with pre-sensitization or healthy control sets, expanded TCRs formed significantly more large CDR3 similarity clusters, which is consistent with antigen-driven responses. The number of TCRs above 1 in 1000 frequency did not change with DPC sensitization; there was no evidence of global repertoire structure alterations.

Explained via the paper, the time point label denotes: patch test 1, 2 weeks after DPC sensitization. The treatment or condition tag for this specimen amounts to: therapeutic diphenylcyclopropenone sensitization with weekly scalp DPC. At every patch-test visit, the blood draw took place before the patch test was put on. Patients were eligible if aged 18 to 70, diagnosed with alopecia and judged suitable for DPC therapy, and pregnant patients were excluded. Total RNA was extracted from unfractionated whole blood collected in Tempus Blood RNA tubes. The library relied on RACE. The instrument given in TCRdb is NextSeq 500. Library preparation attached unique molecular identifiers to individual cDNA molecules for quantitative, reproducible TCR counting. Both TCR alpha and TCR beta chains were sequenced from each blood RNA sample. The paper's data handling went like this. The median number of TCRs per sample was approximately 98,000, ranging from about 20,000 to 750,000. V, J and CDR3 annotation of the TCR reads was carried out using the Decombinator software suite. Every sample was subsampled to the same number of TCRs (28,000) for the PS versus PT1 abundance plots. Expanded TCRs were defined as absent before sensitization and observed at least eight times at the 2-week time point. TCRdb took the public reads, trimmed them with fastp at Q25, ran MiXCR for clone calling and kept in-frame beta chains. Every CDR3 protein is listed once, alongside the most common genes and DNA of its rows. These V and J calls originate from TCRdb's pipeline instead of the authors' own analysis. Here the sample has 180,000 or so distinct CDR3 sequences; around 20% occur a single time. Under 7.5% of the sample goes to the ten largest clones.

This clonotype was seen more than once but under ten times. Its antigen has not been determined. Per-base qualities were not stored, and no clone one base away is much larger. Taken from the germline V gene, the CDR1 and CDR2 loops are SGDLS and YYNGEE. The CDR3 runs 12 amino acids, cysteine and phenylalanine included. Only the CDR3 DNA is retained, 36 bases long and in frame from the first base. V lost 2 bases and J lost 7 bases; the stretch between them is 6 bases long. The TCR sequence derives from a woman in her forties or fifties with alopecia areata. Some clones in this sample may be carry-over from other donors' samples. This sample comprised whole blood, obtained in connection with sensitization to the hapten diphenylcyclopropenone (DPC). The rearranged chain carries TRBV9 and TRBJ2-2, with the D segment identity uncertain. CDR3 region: CASSVAHGELFF. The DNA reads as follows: TGTGCCAGCAGCGTCGCCCACGGGGAGCTGTTTTTT.